This TCR beta chain was recovered during a study of patients and donors after allogeneic stem cell transplantation. TCRdb re-analysed the RT-PCR reads in MiXCR, keeping a single row per CDR3 protein. This table has about a million distinct CDR3 sequences, about a sixth appearing once. This clonotype occurred a few times. The CDR3 spans 17 residues. V trimming: 5 bases; J trimming: 1 base; junction bases outside the gene matches: 13. The germline CDR1 and CDR2 sequences are SNHLY and FYNNEI. The clonotype originates from a human donor who was either an allogeneic HSCT recipient or a stem cell or donor lymphocyte infusion donor (not recorded which). It is not recorded whose cells these are; they may come from a transplant donor. J is TRBJ1-1 and V is TRBV2; the match to TRBD1 covers 7 bases. Sequenced material: blood, either unsorted or a sorted T cell fraction (not recorded which). The CDR3 loop is CASSKRGPGQKNTEAFF. CDR3 nucleotides: TGTGCCAGCAGTAAAAGGGGGCCGGGACAGAAGAACACTGAAGCTTTCTTT.